The 3 T cell receptor beta chains presented below share a single source sample, sequenced in a study of lymphopenia after photon versus proton radiotherapy. The table came from immunoSEQ multiplex PCR; TCRdb's copy has only in-frame clones and leaves some out. The table records more than 80,000 clones, around 83% of them present only once. The source material was peripheral blood, sampled from a patient treated with proton-based radiotherapy. Source of these receptors: a man between 60 and 75 years old with pancreatic cancer.

The chain employs TRBV7-3 and TRBJ2-1; 14 positions agree with TRBD2. The CDR3 spans 20 residues. Trimming removed 2 bases from V and 2 bases from J; junction bases left unmatched: 11. CDR1 is SGHTA, CDR2 FQGTGA, per germline. CDR3 sequence: CASSLDRTSGRKRAYNEQFF. DNA of the CDR3: TGTGCCAGCAGCTTAGATAGGACTAGCGGGAGGAAACGGGCCTACAATGAGCAGTTCTTC. Supplemented by reference TRBV7-3 and TRBJ2-1, the full variable domain reads GAGVSQTPSNKVTEKGKYVELRCDPISGHTALYWYRQSLGQGPEFLIYFQGTGAADDSGLPNDRFFAVRPEGSVSTLKIQRTERGDSAVYLCASSLDRTSGRKRAYNEQFFGPGTRLTVL.

The chain couples TRBV2 to TRBJ1-5, with a tentative D call TRBD1 (5 bases). This CDR3 has 15 amino acids. V was pared by 3 bases and J by 3 bases, with 12 bases between. Germline loops: CDR1 SNHLY, CDR2 FYNNEI. CDR3 bases: TGTGCCAGCAGTGACGCCAGGGCGGTCAATCAGCCCCAGCATTTT. Protein sequence: CASSDARAVNQPQHF.

The chain recombines TRBV9 with TRBJ2-5; a weak D match, TRBD2 (5 bases). V lost 0 bases and J lost 1, with 7 bases in between. The CDR3 consists of 14 residues. CDR1 and CDR2 (germline): SGDLS, YYNGEE. The CDR3 DNA reads as TGTGCCAGCAGCGTAGGAGGGTTCCAAGAGACCCAGTACTTC. Translating gives CASSVGGFQETQYF.